Below, 27 T cell receptor beta chains from the same sample are listed, as sequenced in a study of CD8 T cells in ankylosing spondylitis. General study results and limits: Characteristic, it appeared, of ankylosing spondylitis blood was a TCR beta motif of roughly eight highly homologous variants.

These receptors have no identified antigens. TCRdb redid the calling of the 5' RACE reads with MiXCR, one entry per CDR3 protein. The data contain more than 600,000 distinct CDR3 sequences, about 20% of them singletons. The sample consisted of blood, either unsorted or a sorted T cell fraction (not recorded which). The receptors derive from a male donor with ankylosing spondylitis.

This clonotype was seen a handful of times. One junction end does not reproduce the germline sequence, and a read error may be involved. The chain carries TRBV28 and TRBJ2-7, with no clear D. This CDR3 contains 17 residues. In germline, CDR1 is MDHEN, CDR2 SYDVKM. CDR3 loop: CVSSFVLGDLYSYEQYF. The CDR3 DNA is TGTGTCAGCAGTTTCGTCCTCGGAGATTTATACTCCTACGAGCAGTACTTC.

This clonotype occurred many times. The rearrangement joins TRBV5-1 to TRBJ1-6; D remains ambiguous. The CDR3 contains 13 residues. Germline CDR1 is SGHRS and CDR2 is YFSETQ. V dropped 5 bases and J dropped 7 bases, with 10 bases sitting between them. CDR3 DNA sequence: TGCGCCAGCAGTAGGGCCGTGAATTCACCCCTCCACTTT. Amino acid sequence: CASSRAVNSPLHF.

This clonotype appeared a few times. V gene TRBV28 combines with J gene TRBJ1-1; 7 bases are a match to TRBD1. The CDR3 extends over 17 amino acids. Germline V gives CDR1 MDHEN, CDR2 SYDVKM. The V and J ends lost 4 bases and 1 base, in that order; junction bases with no gene match: 12. The CDR3 DNA reads as TGTGCCAGCAGTTCGTTAAAAGGCCGGGACAGGAACACTGAAGCTTTCTTT. Amino acid sequence: CASSSLKGRDRNTEAFF.

V and J are TRBV11-2 and TRBJ1-6; D is unresolved. CDR3 size: 13 residues. The V end was cut by 5 bases, the J end by 11 bases, with 13 bases between. Germline CDR1 SGHAT, CDR2 FQNNGV. The CDR3 protein is CASSPNFPTPLHF. The DNA of the CDR3 is TGTGCCAGCAGCCCGAACTTCCCTACACCCCTCCACTTT.

The chain links TRBV7-8 to TRBJ2-1; 8 bases line up with TRBD2. Trimming cost V 6 bases and J 9 bases; bases outside gene matches: 7. The CDR3 is 13 amino acids. CDR1 and CDR2 (germline): SGHVS, FQNEAQ. As DNA, the CDR3 is TGTGCCAGCAGTACCCCGGGGGGGAGTGAGCAGTTCTTC. This translates into CASSTPGGSEQFF.

The CDR3 reads CATSREQVHEQFF. As DNA, the CDR3 is TGTGCCACCAGCAGAGAGCAGGTCCATGAGCAGTTCTTC. V and J are TRBV15 and TRBJ2-1; D unresolved. CDR1 and CDR2 from the germline V gene are LNHNV and YYDKDF (reference sequence). The CDR3 is made up of 13 amino acids. The V end was cut by 0 bases, the J end by 8 bases, with 8 bases between.

This chain uses TRBV4-1 with TRBJ2-6, with 8 bases lining up with TRBD2. CDR3 size: 17 residues. The V segment lost 0 bases and the J segment 3 bases; nucleotides outside the gene matches: 4. The V gene's germline CDR1 is MGHRA and CDR2 YSYEKL. The CDR3: CASSQDLAGYGANVLTF. As DNA, the CDR3 is TGCGCCAGCAGCCAAGATTTAGCGGGGTATGGGGCCAACGTCCTGACTTTC.

CDR3 nucleotides: TGTGCCAGCAGACCCACGGGACAGCACTACGAGCAGTACTTC. It specifies CASRPTGQHYEQYF. The chain employs TRBV12-3 or TRBV12-4 and TRBJ2-7, with 7 bases lining up with TRBD1. J was trimmed by 3 bases and V by 6 bases; bases with no gene match: 8. CDR3 size: 14 residues.

The chain has TRBV6-1 and TRBJ2-1, with TRBD2 matching 13 bases. Germline CDR1 is MNHNS and CDR2 is SASEGT. Trimming at V came to 6 bases and at J to 8 bases, leaving 7 bases not matched to a gene. The CDR3 consists of 15 residues. This CDR3 reads CASRRTSGGNDEQFF. The CDR3 bases are TGTGCCAGCAGACGGACTAGCGGGGGTAACGATGAGCAGTTCTTC.

Only a few counts were recorded for this clonotype. CDR3 amino acids: CASSFGLGEGTGELFF. The CDR3 region has the DNA TGTGCCAGCAGTTTCGGTCTAGGGGAGGGGACCGGGGAGCTGTTTTTT. The chain uses TRBV12-3 or TRBV12-4 and TRBJ2-2, with TRBD2 identical over 7 bases. The J segment lost 5 bases and the V segment lost 3 bases, leaving 9 bases of the junction unmatched. The CDR3 runs 16 residues.

There are a few counts of this clonotype. This chain connects TRBV20-1 to TRBJ1-6; 8 bases match TRBD1. CDR3 length: 13 residues. The germline gives CDR1 DFQATT, CDR2 SNEGSKA (reference sequence). J was trimmed by 7 bases and V by 6 bases; bases with no gene match: 5. As DNA, the CDR3 is TGCAGTGCGATCCAGGGGGCCAATTCACCCCTCCACTTT. Its translation is CSAIQGANSPLHF.

The chain uses TRBV12-3 or TRBV12-4 and TRBJ2-2; D may correspond to TRBD1 or TRBD2 (5 bases each). The CDR3 spans 16 residues. V was trimmed by 6 bases and J by 5 bases, leaving 19 bases between them. CDR3 amino acids: CASSWGFAAETGELFF. The CDR3 coding sequence is TGTGCCAGCAGCTGGGGCTTTGCAGCGGAGACCGGGGAGCTGTTTTTT.

This clonotype was detected once. The J gene is TRBJ2-1, the V gene TRBV12-3 or TRBV12-4, with a possible D match to TRBD1 (5 bases). This CDR3 spans 13 amino acids. Trimming removed 4 bases from V and 8 bases from J, with 12 bases in between. CDR3 loop: CASSSGSDYEQFF. CDR3 DNA: TGTGCCAGCAGTTCAGGGTCAGATTATGAGCAGTTCTTC.

CDR3 nucleotide sequence: TGCAGTGCTAGCGGGAACAGGGCCAGGGACTACGAGCAGTACTTC. Its protein product is CSASGNRARDYEQYF. The chain employs TRBV20-1 and TRBJ2-7, with D tentatively TRBD1 (6 bases). Germline V lookup: CDR1 DFQATT, CDR2 SNEGSKA (reference sequence). V lost 3 bases and J 3 bases, leaving 18 bases between the germline ends. This CDR3 spans 15 amino acids.

The V gene is TRBV5-1, the J gene TRBJ2-3; 8 bases agree with TRBD2. The CDR3 length is 19 residues. Unmatched junction bases numbered 12, after V lost 0 bases and J lost 0 bases. The germline CDR1 and CDR2 sequences are SGHRS and YFSETQ. Here the CDR3 reads CASSLVPSGSPTSTDTQYF. In DNA, the CDR3 is TGCGCCAGCAGCTTGGTCCCTAGCGGGTCCCCCACGAGCACAGATACGCAGTATTTT.

The genes are TRBV30 and TRBJ1-5; a possible D gene is TRBD1 (5 bases). Trimming shortened V by 0 bases and J by 5 bases, and 14 bases separated the two germline ends. The CDR3 runs to 15 residues. CDR1 is GTSNPN, CDR2 SVGIG, per germline (reference sequence). CDR3 bases: TGTGCCTGGAGTGTCGCCATCGGGGGGGATCAGCCCCAGCATTTT. It is translated as CAWSVAIGGDQPQHF.

The chain employs TRBV27 and TRBJ2-7; unclear D gene. The germline gives CDR1 MNHEY, CDR2 SMNVEV (reference sequence). Trimming took 3 bases from V and 5 from J, leaving 14 bases between them. The CDR3 is 14 residues long. CDR3 bases: TGTGCCAGCAGTTTTAACTCCCCATCTGACGAGCAGTACTTC. Translation: CASSFNSPSDEQYF.

The sample holds a few counts of this clonotype. J is TRBJ2-3 and V is TRBV6-1; maybe TRBD2 (6 bases). The ends were cut back, 7 bases at V and 4 bases at J, with 12 bases in the middle. This CDR3 is built from 13 residues. CDR1 MNHNS and CDR2 SASEGT come from the germline V gene. DNA of the CDR3: TGTGCCAGCACCAACCCGGGGGCAGATACGCAGTATTTT. It codes for CASTNPGADTQYF.

The chain joins TRBV5-1 to TRBJ2-1; TRBD2 matches at 8 bases. The ends lost 5 bases at V and 4 bases at J; junction bases unmatched: 14. CDR3 length: 17 amino acids. Germline CDR1 is SGHRS and CDR2 is YFSETQ. The CDR3 sequence is CASSPRPLAGIYNEQFF. CDR3 sequence (DNA): TGCGCCAGCAGTCCCCGGCCTCTAGCGGGCATTTACAATGAGCAGTTCTTC.

This clonotype was picked up many times. The chain uses TRBV6-5 and TRBJ2-7; TRBD2 aligns across 11 bases. Unmatched junction bases numbered 7, after V lost 6 bases and J lost 0 bases. Germline V lookup: CDR1 MNHEY, CDR2 SVGAGI. This CDR3 spans 16 amino acids. CDR3: CASSYLLAGASYEQYF. The CDR3 coding sequence is TGTGCCAGCAGCTACCTACTAGCGGGAGCCTCCTACGAGCAGTACTTC.

The sample holds a few counts of this clonotype. The rearrangement links TRBV6-1 to TRBJ1-4, with D perhaps matching TRBD1 (6 bases). Germline V lookup: CDR1 MNHNS, CDR2 SASEGT. The CDR3 has 16 amino acids. Trimming removed 5 bases at V and 4 bases at J, with 17 bases between. The CDR3: CASSRGGGAGNEKLFF. DNA for the CDR3: TGTGCCAGCAGTCGTGGTGGGGGCGCGGGTAATGAAAAACTGTTTTTT.

This chain connects TRBV21-1 to TRBJ2-1; the table's D call of TRBD1 was not tested on the DNA. TRBV21-1 is a listed pseudogene. The CDR3 consists of 14 residues. The CDR3, as DNA: TGTGCCAGCAGTAGAAACAGGGGGGTTGGTGAGCAGTTCTTC. It is translated as CASSRNRGVGEQFF.

This clonotype appeared a few times. V usage is TRBV18 and J usage is TRBJ1-2, with 8 bases aligning to TRBD1. With V trimmed by 2 bases and J by 1 base, 3 bases remained unmatched. Per the germline V gene, CDR1 is KGHSH and CDR2 is LQKENI. There are 15 residues in the CDR3. CDR3 amino acids: CASSPGTGHNYGYTF. CDR3 coding DNA: TGTGCCAGCTCACCAGGGACAGGCCATAACTATGGCTACACCTTC.

Turning to this clonotype: A much larger clonotype is one base distant, so this may be a read error. This chain's CDR3 is CASRETGGWETQYF. The CDR3 DNA sequence: TGTGCCAGCAGGGAGACAGGGGGCTGGGAGACCCAGTACTTC. The gene calls are TRBV9 and TRBJ2-5; 10 bases map to TRBD1. With V trimmed by 5 bases and J by 5 bases, 6 bases remained unmatched. This CDR3 is built from 14 residues. CDR1 and CDR2 from the germline V gene are SGDLS and YYNGEE. The entire variable domain, with the rest obtained from reference TRBV9 and TRBJ2-5, is as follows: DSGVTQTPKHLITATGQRVTLRCSPRSGDLSVYWYQQSLDQGLQFLIQYYNGEERAKGNILERFSAQQFPDLHSELNLSSLELGDSALYFCASRETGGWETQYFGPGTRLLVL.

The genes are TRBV24-1 and TRBJ2-1, with 14 bases fitting TRBD2. Germline trimming cut 8 bases from V and 0 bases from J; bases unmatched to any gene: 2. The CDR3 is made up of 16 amino acids. Per the germline V gene, CDR1 is KGHDR and CDR2 is SFDVKD. The CDR3, as DNA: TGTGCCACCATGGGGACTAGCGGGAGCTCCTACAATGAGCAGTTCTTC. It encodes CATMGTSGSSYNEQFF.

The chain couples TRBV11-2 to TRBJ2-1, with D possibly being TRBD1 or TRBD2 (5 bases each). Germline CDR1 is SGHAT and CDR2 is FQNNGV. This CDR3 is built from 16 residues. The ends were cut back, 5 bases at V and 8 bases at J, with 22 bases in the middle. The CDR3 coding sequence is TGTGCCAGCAGCCCCCTCCCGGCCGGGGAAGGGGATGAGCAGTTCTTC. Translated: CASSPLPAGEGDEQFF.

The gene calls are TRBV9 and TRBJ2-1, with D possibly matching TRBD2 (6 bases). The length of the CDR3 is 16 residues. Germline CDR1 reads SGDLS; CDR2 reads YYNGEE. Trimming stripped 3 bases from V and 5 bases from J, with 18 bases between. Here the CDR3 reads CASSATRGSHDNEQFF. Written as DNA, the CDR3 is TGTGCCAGCAGCGCGACCCGGGGGAGCCACGACAATGAGCAGTTCTTC.